This T cell receptor beta chain appears in the sequencing data of a study of T cell responses to AZD1222 COVID-19 vaccine. The V segment lost 4 bases and the J segment 3 bases; nucleotides outside the gene matches: 4. Germline V gene lookup returns CDR1 SNHLY and CDR2 FYNNEI. The CDR3 spans 14 residues. Of note for this clone: Its antigen is undetermined.

Overall study results and limits: Donors were chiefly white British, with a greater number of females, and clonal diversity was perhaps underestimated. Seropositivity was recorded at baseline in only six AZD1222 recipients.

The assay was immunoSEQ multiplex PCR, and TCRdb's table has in-frame clones only and misses some. This table has under 70,000 clones, 80% appearing once. The V call is TRBV2, the J call TRBJ2-7; TRBD2 matches 9 bases. The material sequenced was peripheral blood, taken 28 days after the second AZD1222 dose. The source of this sequence is an adult who received the AZD1222 COVID-19 vaccine. CDR3 nucleotides: TGTGCCAGCAGTGGGGCGGGAGGGGTCTACGAGCAGTACTTC. Encoded protein: CASSGAGGVYEQYF.